One sample yielded the 19 T cell receptor beta chains listed below, sequenced in a study of regulatory T cells in long-lasting Graves disease. Time point here: newly diagnosed GD, antithyroid drugs for less than 3 months. The authors made the TCR library using RNA they extracted from PBMCs. Researchers made TCR beta libraries by using iRepertoire HTBI primers and running Arm-PCR on CDR3 regions. Each CDR3 protein gets one entry after TCRdb re-called the multiplex PCR reads with MiXCR. This sample has hundreds of thousands of distinct CDR3 sequences, with 15% to 17% found just once. Source: peripheral blood mononuclear cells (PBMCs), taken at new diagnosis, from a patient treated with antithyroid drugs. These receptors all stem from a female donor with Graves disease.

This clonotype was counted many times. J is TRBJ2-1 and V is TRBV20-1; perhaps TRBD2 as D (5 bases). V was trimmed by 5 bases and J by 0 bases, leaving 14 bases between them. This CDR3 is built from 15 residues. CDR1 DFQATT and CDR2 SNEGSKA come from the germline V gene (reference sequence). Here the CDR3 DNA reads TGCAGTGCTGGGGTAGCGAGGAGCTCCTACAATGAGCAGTTCTTC. Protein product: CSAGVARSSYNEQFF.

A remark on this clonotype: A clone one base away is much larger, so this may be a read error. The final CDR3 position lacks the conserved phenylalanine or tryptophan, pointing to a likely read error. The V gene is TRBV6-2 or TRBV6-3, the J gene TRBJ2-1, with 9 bases aligning to TRBD2. This CDR3 has 15 amino acids. In germline, CDR1 is MNHEY, CDR2 SVGEGT. With 6 bases clipped from V and 9 bases from J, the junction kept 12 bases outside the gene matches. The CDR3 DNA reads TGTGCCAGCAGCCAAAGGGAGACTAGCGGTTTTGAGCAGTTCTCC. It translates to CASSQRETSGFEQFS.

This clonotype was recorded many times. This chain connects TRBV29-1 to TRBJ1-1; D is undetermined. The CDR3 sequence is 12 residues long. Between the trimmed V and J ends, which lost 3 bases and 1 base, there was a span of 6 bases. Germline V lookup: CDR1 SQVTM, CDR2 ANQGSEA. CDR3 residues: CSVDLSNTEAFF. The CDR3 bases are TGCAGCGTTGACCTCTCGAACACTGAAGCTTTCTTT.

Concerning this clonotype: A read error may be the cause here, since a much bigger clone is one base away. This chain connects TRBV2 to TRBJ1-3; D is ambiguous. V was cut by 7 bases and J by 0 bases, with 4 bases left in between. This CDR3 has 12 amino acids. Germline-derived CDR1 and CDR2 are SNHLY and FYNNEI. The CDR3 sequence: CASTASGNTIYF. In nucleotides, the CDR3 is TGTGCCAGCACGGCCTCTGGAAACACCATATATTTT. Full variable domain (outside the CDR3, taken from reference TRBV2 and TRBJ1-3): EPEVTQTPSHQVTQMGQEVILRCVPISNHLYFYWYRQILGQKVEFLVSFYNNEISEKSEIFDDQFSVERPDGSNFTLKIRSTKLEDSAMYFCASTASGNTIYFGEGSWLTVV.

Ten or more counts support this clonotype. The V gene is TRBV9, the J gene TRBJ2-3; no definite D call. V was clipped by 2 bases and J by 3 bases, with 10 bases between them. This CDR3 region has 14 residues. CDR1 SGDLS and CDR2 YYNGEE come from the germline V gene. The CDR3, as DNA: TGTGCCAGCAGCGTCACCGGGTCTACAGATACGCAGTATTTT. Its translation is CASSVTGSTDTQYF. Full variable domain (outside the CDR3, taken from reference TRBV9 and TRBJ2-3): DSGVTQTPKHLITATGQRVTLRCSPRSGDLSVYWYQQSLDQGLQFLIQYYNGEERAKGNILERFSAQQFPDLHSELNLSSLELGDSALYFCASSVTGSTDTQYFGPGTRLTVL.

V is TRBV29-1 and J is TRBJ1-2; D remains unclear. The CDR3 spans 14 residues. The germline V gene encodes CDR1 SQVTM and CDR2 ANQGSEA. The V gene lost 4 bases and the J gene lost 7 bases, with 19 bases spanning the gap. The CDR3 here is CSVVPTGGMGGYTF. CDR3 sequence (DNA): TGCAGCGTTGTCCCCACTGGAGGGATGGGTGGCTACACCTTC.

This clonotype was picked up many times. V gene TRBV28 combines with J gene TRBJ2-7; TRBD1 matches at 7 bases. Germline-derived CDR1 and CDR2 are MDHEN and SYDVKM. V shed 6 bases and J 3 bases; nucleotides not matched to a gene: 11. The CDR3 runs 15 residues. The CDR3 loop reads CASSLTNGQDYEQYF. The CDR3 DNA is TGTGCCAGCAGCTTAACCAATGGACAGGACTACGAGCAGTACTTC.

V gene TRBV2 combines with J gene TRBJ2-3; 8 positions match TRBD2. The junction had 11 bases not matched to a gene; V was cut back by 0 bases and J by 9 bases. The CDR3 extends over 16 amino acids. Germline values: CDR1 SNHLY, CDR2 FYNNEI. The CDR3 sequence is CASSEAGSGSGETQYF. CDR3 DNA sequence: TGTGCCAGCAGTGAAGCGGGCAGCGGGAGTGGAGAAACGCAGTATTTT. The full variable domain, its missing parts supplied by reference TRBV2 and TRBJ2-3, is EPEVTQTPSHQVTQMGQEVILRCVPISNHLYFYWYRQILGQKVEFLVSFYNNEISEKSEIFDDQFSVERPDGSNFTLKIRSTKLEDSAMYFCASSEAGSGSGETQYFGPGTRLTVL.

This clonotype was counted at least ten times. The chain carries TRBV7-8 and TRBJ2-1, with TRBD1 matching 7 bases. This CDR3 contains 16 residues. Germline trimming cut 2 bases from V and 3 bases from J; bases unmatched to any gene: 7. Looked up from germline, CDR1 is SGHVS and CDR2 is FQNEAQ. CDR3 in amino acids: CASSLNPRTGYNEQFF. The CDR3 bases are TGTGCCAGCAGCTTAAACCCCCGGACAGGCTACAATGAGCAGTTCTTC.

V and J are TRBV19 and TRBJ2-1, with 9 bases aligning to TRBD2. The CDR3 has 15 residues. Per the germline V gene, CDR1 is LNHDA and CDR2 is SQIVND (reference sequence). Trimming took 3 bases from V and 8 from J; bases not matched to a gene: 8. Here the CDR3 DNA reads TGTGCCAGTAGTATGTCAGCGGGAGGAGGGGATGAGCAGTTCTTC. This sequence encodes CASSMSAGGGDEQFF.

The chain links TRBV19 to TRBJ2-1; no clear D gene. The ends were cut back, 6 bases at V and 2 bases at J, with 14 bases in the middle. The CDR3 contains 15 residues. Germline V CDR1 and CDR2: LNHDA, SQIVND (reference sequence). The CDR3: CASSPDVAPYNEQFF. The CDR3 DNA reads TGTGCCAGTAGCCCCGACGTAGCCCCCTACAATGAGCAGTTCTTC. Full variable domain (missing parts from reference TRBV19 and TRBJ2-1): DGGITQSPKYLFRKEGQNVTLSCEQNLNHDAMYWYRQDPGQGLRLIYYSQIVNDFQKGDIAEGYSVSREKKESFPLTVTSAQKNPTAFYLCASSPDVAPYNEQFFGPGTRLTVL.

This clonotype was seen many times. The chain links TRBV24-1 to TRBJ2-3; 7 nucleotides agree with TRBD1. Germline V CDR1 and CDR2: KGHDR, SFDVKD. J was trimmed by 3 bases and V by 2 bases; bases with no gene match: 7. This CDR3 contains 16 residues. The CDR3 is CATSDSKTGSTDTQYF. The DNA for the CDR3 is TGTGCCACCAGTGATTCAAAGACAGGGAGTACAGATACGCAGTATTTT.

This clonotype was seen ten or more times. The chain employs TRBV28 and TRBJ1-2; D is unclear. The ends were cut back, 4 bases at V and 8 bases at J, with 11 bases in the middle. The CDR3 is made up of 12 amino acids. The V gene's germline CDR1 is MDHEN and CDR2 SYDVKM. The DNA of the CDR3 is TGTGCCAGCAGTTATGGAAGTGGGGGCTACACCTTC. This translates into CASSYGSGGYTF.

There are many counts of this clonotype. The chain couples TRBV12-3 or TRBV12-4 to TRBJ2-2, with 7 bases identical to TRBD1. CDR3 length: 15 residues. The ends lost 3 bases at V and 3 bases at J; junction bases unmatched: 4. The CDR3 region is CASSFYRGDTGELFF. CDR3 in DNA: TGTGCCAGCAGTTTTTACAGGGGAGACACCGGGGAGCTGTTTTTT.

This clonotype showed up many times. CDR3 sequence (DNA): TGTGCTAGTGGCCCCACTCGCCGGGAACAAGCTTTCTTT. Residues: CASGPTRREQAFF. V usage is TRBV12-5 and J usage is TRBJ1-1; unclear D gene. The CDR3 has 13 amino acids. Germline V lookup: CDR1 LGHNT, CDR2 FRNRAP. V lost 6 bases to trimming and J lost 9 bases, with 17 bases between them.

There are many counts of this clonotype. The genes are TRBV6-5 and TRBJ1-5; tentative D call: TRBD1 (6 bases). This CDR3 has 15 residues. Trimming took off 2 bases at V and 7 bases at J, with 15 bases between the two ends. Germline CDR1 and CDR2: MNHEY and SVGAGI. For the CDR3, the DNA is TGTGCCAGCAGTTACCGGACTAACAGGGACCAGCCCCAGCATTTT. It is translated as CASSYRTNRDQPQHF.

This clonotype was counted only a few times. The junction departs from germline at one end; a sequencing error may be responsible. The rearrangement uses TRBV13 and TRBJ2-7; 7 nucleotides align to TRBD1. CDR1 PRHDT and CDR2 FYEKMQ come from the germline V gene (reference sequence). The CDR3 has 14 residues. The CDR3 DNA reads TGTGCCAGCAGCTTGGACAGGAGCTCCTACAAGCAGTACTTC. Translated, it gives CASSLDRSSYKQYF.

In its sample, this clonotype was seen many times. This sequence joins TRBV30 and TRBJ1-3, with D hard to call. V was trimmed by 5 bases and J by 2 bases, leaving 7 bases between them. Germline CDR1 reads GTSNPN; CDR2 reads SVGIG (reference sequence). This CDR3 comprises 12 residues. The CDR3 sequence: CAWGGAGNTIYF. CDR3 bases: TGTGCCTGGGGTGGTGCTGGAAACACCATATATTTT.

The chain uses TRBV5-6 and TRBJ1-1; D may be TRBD1 (6 bases). V was cut by 5 bases and J by 7 bases, with 9 bases left in between. This CDR3 has 11 amino acids. Germline assignment: CDR1 SGHDT and CDR2 YYEEEE. DNA of the CDR3: TGTGCCAGCAGGTCGGACAGTGAAGCTTTCTTT. Protein: CASRSDSEAFF.